The 8 T cell receptor beta chains below come from one sample, sequenced in a study of T cells in Graves' hyperthyroidism and ophthalmopathy. Amplification yielded TCR beta CDR3 regions, with RNA transcripts as the source. With the HTBI primer set, the TCR CDR3 went through a first round of RT-PCR. TCRdb reprocessed the multiplex PCR reads with MiXCR, giving one entry per CDR3 protein. The table records some 560,000 distinct CDR3 sequences, 12% to 15% of them present only once. The sequenced sample was blood. These receptors came from a middle-aged woman with Graves' hyperthyroidism.

This clonotype occurred a few times. The chain is built from TRBV29-1 and TRBJ2-5; D remains unclear. CDR3 length: 14 amino acids. V dropped 0 bases and J dropped 0 bases, with 8 bases sitting between them. Germline V lookup: CDR1 SQVTM, CDR2 ANQGSEA. The chain's CDR3 is CSVEDKADQETQYF. The CDR3, as DNA: TGCAGCGTTGAAGATAAAGCAGACCAAGAGACCCAGTACTTC.

This clonotype was recorded once. A much larger clonotype is one base distant, so this may be a read error. The genes are TRBV20-1 and TRBJ2-3; D may be TRBD2 (5 bases). Looked up from germline, CDR1 is DFQATT and CDR2 is SNEGSKA (reference sequence). V was clipped by 0 bases and J by 4 bases, with 11 bases between them. This CDR3 has 14 residues. CDR3 sequence reads: CSARDATTPDTQYF. In DNA form, the CDR3 reads TGCAGTGCTAGAGACGCGACTACCCCAGATACGCAGTATTTT.

This clonotype was detected a few times. V usage is TRBV12-3 or TRBV12-4 and J usage is TRBJ1-1, with D perhaps TRBD1 (5 bases). This CDR3 is built from 14 residues. Trimming left V 6 bases short and J 6 bases short, with 17 bases between. The CDR3 sequence: CASRQGFGSAEAFF. CDR3 nucleotides: TGTGCCAGCAGGCAGGGTTTTGGGAGCGCTGAAGCTTTCTTT.

This clonotype was counted ten times or more. The chain combines TRBV30 with TRBJ2-3; 7 bases are shared with TRBD1. The V segment lost 3 bases and the J segment 0 bases; nucleotides outside the gene matches: 12. CDR1 is GTSNPN, CDR2 SVGIG, per germline (reference sequence). The CDR3 is 17 amino acids. CDR3 DNA sequence: TGTGCCTGGAGCTTGGGCTTAACAGGGGATAGCACAGATACGCAGTATTTT. This gives the protein CAWSLGLTGDSTDTQYF.

The CDR3 nucleotides are TGTGCCAGCAGCTTAAAGGGGCTAGCGGGAGCCACCGGGGAGCTGTTTTTT. This translates into CASSLKGLAGATGELFF. The chain is built from TRBV7-3 and TRBJ2-2; TRBD2 matches 10 bases. Germline values: CDR1 SGHTA, CDR2 FQGTGA. This CDR3 comprises 17 residues. After removal of 1 base from V and 4 bases from J, the junction contained 6 bases not matched to a gene.

This clonotype has only a few counts. A clone one base away is much larger, so this may be a read error. V is TRBV2 and J is TRBJ2-1; maybe TRBD1 (6 bases). The CDR3 totals 15 residues. CDR1 and CDR2 (germline): SNHLY, FYNNEI. The CDR3 spells CASQIQGVPYNERFF. CDR3 in DNA: TGTGCCAGTCAAATACAGGGAGTTCCCTACAATGAGCGGTTCTTC.

This clonotype was counted a few times. V and J are TRBV18 and TRBJ1-5, with D perhaps matching TRBD1 (5 bases). V lost 4 bases and J 6 bases, leaving 13 bases between the germline ends. This CDR3 is built from 14 residues. The germline CDR1 and CDR2 sequences are KGHSH and LQKENI. This CDR3 is CASSLNGGGQPQHF. The CDR3 DNA follows: TGTGCCAGCTCACTAAATGGGGGTGGTCAGCCCCAGCATTTT.

The chain recombines TRBV12-3 or TRBV12-4 with TRBJ1-2; 9 bases line up with TRBD1. J was trimmed by 4 bases and V by 5 bases; bases with no gene match: 8. The CDR3 contains 15 residues. The CDR3 region has the DNA TGTGCCAGCAGTACCGGGACAGGGCAACGCTATGGCTACACCTTC. Translation gives CASSTGTGQRYGYTF.